This is a list of T cell receptor beta chains from one sample in a study of blood T cell repertoires in COVID-19. Using immunoSEQ multiplex PCR, the repertoire was profiled, and TCRdb retains in-frame clones only, with some absent. The repertoire holds more than 200,000 clones, about nine tenths seen once, with around 10% in the top ten. The specimen sequenced was peripheral blood. Receptors originate from a man over 45 with COVID-19, enrolled during active disease. Each CDR3 is given with its conserved first and last residue. D genes are given only for firm matches. Size values are once, few and many counts, or a class for expanded clones, and some rows have none.

J gene,D gene,V gene,clone size,CDR3 DNA,CDR3 protein
TRBJ1-5,.,TRBV7-2,.,TGTGCCAGCAGCTCGAGCGCCCAGAGGAGCAATCAGCCCCAGCATTTT,CASSSSAQRSNQPQHF
TRBJ1-2,.,TRBV9,.,TGTGCCAGCAGTGGAATAGACCGACTCTATGGCTACACCTTC,CASSGIDRLYGYTF
TRBJ2-1,TRBD2,TRBV6-6,.,TGTGCCAGCAATCCCGGGACTAGCAACAATGAGCAGTTCTTC,CASNPGTSNNEQFF
TRBJ2-7,.,TRBV7-9,.,TGTGCCAGCAGTTACTCCGCTTATCTAGAGCAGTACTTC,CASSYSAYLEQYF
TRBJ1-2,TRBD1,TRBV3-1/TRBV3-2,.,TGTGCCAGCAGCCAAGATCAGGGGGCAGGGGGCTACACCTTC,CASSQDQGAGGYTF
TRBJ1-5,TRBD1,TRBV6-4,.,TGTGCCAGCCGGGACAGGATCGATCAGCCCCAGCATTTT,CASRDRIDQPQHF
TRBJ1-6,.,TRBV6-6,.,TGTGCCAGCAGACCAGACTCCAGGGGAACTTATTCACCCCTCCACTTT,CASRPDSRGTYSPLHF
TRBJ1-6,TRBD1,TRBV6-5,.,TGTGCCAGCAGGCCCAGGGGGGCTTATAATTCACCCCTCCACTTT,CASRPRGAYNSPLHF
TRBJ2-5,.,TRBV30,.,TGTGCCTGGAGTGTAATTGTGAGCAAGACCCAGTACTTC,CAWSVIVSKTQYF
TRBJ1-2,.,TRBV19,.,TGTGCCAGTAGTATAGATCAAGCAGGGGCTGAGAAGGGCTACACCTTC,CASSIDQAGAEKGYTF
TRBJ2-3,TRBD1,TRBV3-1/TRBV3-2,once,TGTGCCAGCAGCCCCACCTGGACAGGTTTGAGGGATACGCAGTATTTT,CASSPTWTGLRDTQYF
TRBJ1-3,TRBD1,TRBV3-1/TRBV3-2,many,TGTGCCAGCAGCCACCCTGGGACAGGGGGTAACGCCATATATTTT,CASSHPGTGGNAIYF
TRBJ2-1,TRBD2,TRBV19,.,TGTGCCAGTAGTATCGGGACTAGCGGGTTTGAGCAGTTCTTC,CASSIGTSGFEQFF
TRBJ1-4,.,TRBV4-3,.,TGCGCCAGCAGCCAAGAGTGGAGGTCGGATGAAAAACTGTTTTTT,CASSQEWRSDEKLFF
TRBJ2-3,.,TRBV30,.,TGTGCCTGGAGCTTAAACTCAAACCCTAGCACAGATACGCAGTATTTT,CAWSLNSNPSTDTQYF
TRBJ2-7,.,TRBV2,few,TGTGCCAGCGGCGGGGCCTACGAGCAGTACTTC,CASGGAYEQYF
TRBJ1-2,.,TRBV5-1,.,TGCGCCAGCAGCTTGGGACAGCCCCTCTATGGCTACACCTTC,CASSLGQPLYGYTF
TRBJ2-1,.,TRBV5-4,.,TGTGCCAGCAGCCCCAGACTAGAATCGTACAATGAGCAGTTCTTC,CASSPRLESYNEQFF
TRBJ1-6,TRBD1,TRBV27,.,TGTGCCAGCAGTGTCGACAGGGGATACAATTCACCCCTCCACTTT,CASSVDRGYNSPLHF
TRBJ2-2,TRBD1,TRBV10-3,.,TGTGCCATCAGGGTACAGGGGGCCCCCGGGGAGCTGTTTTTT,CAIRVQGAPGELFF
TRBJ2-1,.,TRBV10-3,.,TGTGCCACTCGGACAAACTACAATGAGCAGTTCTTC,CATRTNYNEQFF
TRBJ1-1,.,TRBV11-2,.,TGTGCCAGCAGCTTAGAGGGGAGGAACACTGAAGCTTTCTTT,CASSLEGRNTEAFF
TRBJ1-6,TRBD1,TRBV7-6,.,TGTGCCAGCAGCCAATGGACAGGGGACCCTAGGAGCTCCTATAATTCACCCCTCCACTTT,CASSQWTGDPRSSYNSPLHF
TRBJ2-7,TRBD1,TRBV7-6,once,TGTGCCAGCAGCAAGTCCCCTCCGGGACAGGGAGGTGAGCAGTACTTC,CASSKSPPGQGGEQYF
TRBJ2-7,.,TRBV2,.,TGTGCCAGCATCGACGGGGGGCTGGGTTACGAGCAGTACTTC,CASIDGGLGYEQYF
TRBJ2-5,.,TRBV11-3,.,TGTGCCAGCAGCGAAGGCGCCGGGTTCCCAGAGACCCAGTACTTC,CASSEGAGFPETQYF
TRBJ1-4,TRBD1,TRBV19,.,TGTGCCAGTAGTAAGGGACAGATTAATGAAAAACTGTTTTTT,CASSKGQINEKLFF
TRBJ2-7,.,TRBV3-1/TRBV3-2,.,TGTGCCAGCAGCCAAACTCGTAACGAGCAGTACTTC,CASSQTRNEQYF
TRBJ1-1,.,TRBV29-1,.,TGCAGCGCCACACTGACAGATAACACTGAAGCTTTCTTT,CSATLTDNTEAFF
TRBJ1-5,.,TRBV19,.,TGTGCCAGTAGTATAGATGAGAGCAATCAGCCCCAGCATTTT,CASSIDESNQPQHF
TRBJ2-3,.,TRBV27,.,TGTGCCAGCAGCCTAAGGACCGGACAGAGCACAGATACGCAGTATTTT,CASSLRTGQSTDTQYF
TRBJ1-6,TRBD1,TRBV9,.,TGTGCCAGCAGTGCCCCGACAGGGGGGAATTCACCCCTCCACTTT,CASSAPTGGNSPLHF
TRBJ2-5,TRBD1,TRBV5-1,.,TGCGCCAGCAGCTCCGGACAGGGGGCGCGAAAGACCCAGTACTTC,CASSSGQGARKTQYF
TRBJ2-7,TRBD1,TRBV6-5,.,TGTGCCAGCAGTTCCCCAGGACAGGCTCCCTCCTACGAGCAGTACTTC,CASSSPGQAPSYEQYF
TRBJ1-5,.,TRBV28,.,TGTGCCAGCAGCCCGCAGGGACAACTCAATCAGCCCCAGCATTTT,CASSPQGQLNQPQHF
TRBJ1-1,.,TRBV6-5,.,TGTGCCAGCAGTTACAGGGGGAACACTGAAGCTTTCTTT,CASSYRGNTEAFF
TRBJ1-3,.,TRBV27,.,TGTGCCAGCAGACTTGGGGGGGCCGGTGACACCATATATTTT,CASRLGGAGDTIYF